This record concerns one T cell receptor beta chain sequence. Its antigen is still unknown. TCR alpha and beta CDR3 regions were amplified from RNA using iRepertoire nested multiplex PCR. One-step reverse transcription and amplification started from approximately 100-400 ng of tissue mRNA or PBMC total RNA. TCRdb re-derived calls from the multiplex PCR reads in MiXCR, one entry per CDR3 protein. The repertoire holds about 140,000 distinct CDR3 sequences, with about 39% as singletons. This entry is derived from a study of glioma-infiltrating T cells. Study observations and caveats: Gliomas, especially low-grade, showed above-expected tissue-blood divergence; non-neoplastic patients showed below. Very few CDR3 sequences were shared between tissue and blood.

Trimming took 0 bases from V and 9 from J, leaving 18 bases between them. Germline CDR1 and CDR2: MGHRA and YSYEKL. CDR3 length equals 16 residues. This clonotype was obtained from a human donor with low-grade glioma or glioblastoma, undergoing nonglioma brain surgery, or in good health (not recorded which). V is TRBV4-1 and J is TRBJ2-1; D is unresolved. Sequencing was carried out using glioma tissue, nonneoplastic brain tissue, or PBMCs (not recorded which). The CDR3 protein is CASSQEFSAPRAEQFF. CDR3 sequence (DNA): TGCGCCAGCAGCCAAGAATTTTCCGCCCCTCGGGCTGAGCAGTTCTTC.